The sequence of this T cell receptor (beta chain) was determined in a study of CD8 T cells in Susac syndrome. Random hexamers primed reverse transcription of about 0.45 to 1 ug RNA. TCRdb independently ran MiXCR on the immunoSEQ multiplex PCR reads; one entry per CDR3 protein. The sample shows 150,000 to 200,000 distinct CDR3 sequences, about 93% of them seen only once. CDR1 and CDR2 (germline): MGHRA, YSYEKL. The CDR3 sequence is 17 residues long. Germline trimming cut 2 bases from V and 5 bases from J; bases unmatched to any gene: 14. This TCR was sampled from a human donor in good health. Sequencing was done on a sample of CD4+ T cells from PBMCs. The chain combines TRBV4-1 with TRBJ2-5; 7 bases align to TRBD2. CDR3 DNA: TGCGCCAGCAGCCAAAGATTTCCAGCTAGCGGAGGGGAGACCCAGTACTTC. Translated, it gives CASSQRFPASGGETQYF.